This entry lists 21 T cell receptor beta chains sequenced from one sample in a study of neurological immune-mediated disorders. TCRdb redid the calling of the 5' RACE reads with MiXCR, one entry per CDR3 protein. The sample lists about 55,000 distinct CDR3 sequences, approximately 4.4% occurring once. Sequencing used PBMCs. These receptors were taken from a middle-aged man with multiple sclerosis.

Concerning this clonotype: This clone may be a read error of a much larger clone one base away. This chain joins TRBV30 and TRBJ2-2; unclear D gene. The CDR3 is 11 amino acids. The germline V gene has CDR1 GTSNPN and CDR2 SVGIG (reference sequence). The CDR3 DNA sequence: TGTGCTCTAATAACAACCGGGGAGCTGTTTTTT. Amino acid sequence: CALITTGELFF. The whole variable domain, filled in from reference TRBV30 and TRBJ2-2, reads SQTIHQWPATLVQPVGSPLSLECTVEGTSNPNLYWYRQAAGRGLQLLFYSVGIGQISSEVPQNLSASRPQDRQFILSSKKLLLSDSGFYLCALITTGELFFGEGSRLTVL.

This chain connects TRBV7-9 to TRBJ2-7; the match to TRBD2 covers 11 bases. The germline V gene encodes CDR1 SEHNR and CDR2 FQNEAQ (reference sequence). The CDR3 is made up of 15 amino acids. The trim removed 5 bases at V and 2 bases at J, leaving 5 bases unmatched. The CDR3 region is CASSVRLAGTYEQYF. In DNA form, the CDR3 reads TGTGCCAGCAGCGTCAGACTAGCGGGGACCTACGAGCAGTACTTC. Full variable domain (remainder filled in from reference TRBV7-9 and TRBJ2-7): DTGVSQNPRHKITKRGQNVTFRCDPISEHNRLYWYRQTLGQGPEFLTYFQNEAQLEKSRLLSDRFSAERPKGSFSTLEIQRTEQGDSAMYLCASSVRLAGTYEQYFGPGTRLTVT.

This rearrangement joins TRBV5-1 to TRBJ1-4; D ambiguous. V lost 4 bases to trimming and J lost 8 bases, with 21 bases between them. This CDR3 is 16 amino acids long. CDR1 is SGHRS and CDR2 is YFSETQ in the germline V gene. The CDR3, as DNA: TGCGCCAGCAGCCCCCACCTTGGACCCCCAGAGGAAAAACTGTTTTTT. Translated, it gives CASSPHLGPPEEKLFF.

The table lists this clonotype with many counts. This chain links TRBV9 with TRBJ1-3; the D is unclear. There are 13 residues in the CDR3. Germline V gene lookup returns CDR1 SGDLS and CDR2 YYNGEE. V gave up 0 bases and J gave up 4 bases, with 5 bases separating them. The CDR3 spells CASSVEEGNTIYF. CDR3 DNA sequence: TGTGCCAGCAGCGTAGAGGAGGGAAACACCATATATTTT. Together with reference TRBV9 and TRBJ1-3, the CDR3 gives the full variable domain: DSGVTQTPKHLITATGQRVTLRCSPRSGDLSVYWYQQSLDQGLQFLIQYYNGEERAKGNILERFSAQQFPDLHSELNLSSLELGDSALYFCASSVEEGNTIYFGEGSWLTVV.

This clonotype has at least ten counts. The chain links TRBV6-5 to TRBJ1-2; a possible D gene is TRBD1 (6 bases). Germline CDR1 reads MNHEY; CDR2 reads SVGAGI. The germline V and J ends were trimmed by 0 bases and 6 bases, with 17 bases remaining between them. The CDR3 totals 16 residues. CDR3 in DNA: TGTGCCAGCAGTTACTCAAACTCAGGGGAGGATCATGGCTACACCTTC. As protein: CASSYSNSGEDHGYTF.

In this sample, this clonotype turned up many times. The chain uses TRBV5-1 and TRBJ2-6, with TRBD1 matching over 7 bases. CDR1 and CDR2 from the germline V gene are SGHRS and YFSETQ. The CDR3 is 18 residues long. Trimming removed 1 base from V and 0 bases from J; junction bases left unmatched: 7. The CDR3 DNA follows: TGCGCCAGCAGCTTGCGACAGGGTATGATCTCTGGGGCCAACGTCCTGACTTTC. Translation gives CASSLRQGMISGANVLTF.

The sample holds many counts of this clonotype. This sequence joins TRBV28 and TRBJ2-1; D is unclear. The CDR3 contains 16 residues. CDR1 and CDR2 from the germline V gene are MDHEN and SYDVKM. The V gene lost 2 bases and the J gene lost 4 bases, with 15 bases spanning the gap. CDR3 DNA: TGTGCCAGCAGTTTAGTAGGCAGTTCCAAATACAATGAGCAGTTCTTC. Residues: CASSLVGSSKYNEQFF.

This clonotype was counted many times. This chain connects TRBV6-6 to TRBJ1-2, with D hard to call. Germline V gene sequence: CDR1 MNHNY, CDR2 SVGAGI (reference sequence). The CDR3 consists of 12 residues. V shed 5 bases and J shed 1 base, with 5 bases lying between them. DNA for the CDR3: TGTGCCAGCAGTACCAGTAACTATGGCTACACCTTC. This gives the protein CASSTSNYGYTF.

This clonotype occurred many times. The chain joins TRBV4-1 to TRBJ2-7; 9 bases match TRBD1. Germline V lookup: CDR1 MGHRA, CDR2 YSYEKL. Germline trimming cut 2 bases from V and 5 bases from J; bases unmatched to any gene: 16. The CDR3 is 18 amino acids. CDR3 DNA: TGCGCCAGCAGCCAATGGCGGACAGGGGCACCGCGTCCGGACGAGCAGTACTTC. The encoded protein is CASSQWRTGAPRPDEQYF.

This clonotype was seen at least ten times. The gene calls are TRBV5-1 and TRBJ2-7; no definite D call. The CDR3 runs 11 residues. The germline CDR1 and CDR2 sequences are SGHRS and YFSETQ. The V gene lost 2 bases and the J gene lost 3 bases, with 3 bases spanning the gap. Here the CDR3 DNA reads TGCGCCAGCAGCTTTCACTACGAGCAGTACTTC. Translation gives CASSFHYEQYF.

This clonotype was observed at least ten times. The chain has TRBV27 and TRBJ1-3, with 7 bases lining up with TRBD1. V shed 4 bases and J 3 bases; nucleotides not matched to a gene: 6. The CDR3 extends over 15 amino acids. Germline loops: CDR1 MNHEY, CDR2 SMNVEV (reference sequence). The CDR3 DNA follows: TGTGCCAGCAGTTCAAAGGGGGCCGGTGGAAACACCATATATTTT. Translated, it gives CASSSKGAGGNTIYF.

This clonotype was counted a few times. V is TRBV5-1 and J is TRBJ2-7; D is ambiguous. The germline V gene encodes CDR1 SGHRS and CDR2 YFSETQ. The CDR3 is 18 amino acids. The ends were cut back, 0 bases at V and 4 bases at J, with 23 bases in the middle. Here the CDR3 reads CASSLAVSTRWESYEQYF. The CDR3 DNA sequence: TGCGCCAGCAGCTTGGCCGTCTCCACCCGATGGGAAAGTTACGAGCAGTACTTC.

This clonotype was observed at least ten times. The chain uses TRBV5-1 and TRBJ2-1; 9 bases fit TRBD2. The CDR3 is made up of 16 amino acids. With 0 bases clipped from V and 0 bases from J, the junction kept 1 base outside the gene matches. Germline V CDR1 and CDR2: SGHRS, YFSETQ. The CDR3 DNA follows: TGCGCCAGCAGCTTGGAACTAGCGGGCTCCTACAATGAGCAGTTCTTC. This codes for CASSLELAGSYNEQFF.

The sample holds a few counts of this clonotype. The chain employs TRBV9 and TRBJ2-1; TRBD2 matches 11 bases. CDR1 SGDLS and CDR2 YYNGEE come from the germline V gene. V shed 6 bases, J shed 12 bases, and the junction held 14 bases outside the gene matches. CDR3 size: 15 residues. The CDR3, as DNA: TGTGCCAGCACCCTCACTAGCGGGAGCTCCGAGTTGCAGTTCTTC. Amino acids: CASTLTSGSSELQFF.

This clonotype was counted at least ten times. The genes are TRBV5-1 and TRBJ2-5, with D perhaps matching TRBD1 (6 bases). Germline V gives CDR1 SGHRS, CDR2 YFSETQ. This CDR3 spans 15 amino acids. Between the trimmed V and J ends, which lost 4 bases and 1 base, there was a span of 14 bases. As DNA, the CDR3 is TGCGCCAGCAGCCGGAACAGGGCCTCCCAAGAGACCCAGTACTTC. Its translation is CASSRNRASQETQYF.

Note on this clonotype: A much larger clone differs by one base, so this may be a read error. The chain joins TRBV10-3 to TRBJ2-1; no definite D call. This CDR3 spans 13 amino acids. The V end was cut by 2 bases, the J end by 5 bases, with 7 bases between. Germline V gene sequence: CDR1 ENHRY, CDR2 SYGVKD. The chain's CDR3 is CAISERMNNEQFF. The CDR3 DNA reads as TGTGCCATCAGTGAGCGGATGAACAATGAGCAGTTCTTC.

This clonotype appeared a single time. This CDR3 is missing its conserved last phenylalanine or tryptophan, likely due to a read error. The chain recombines TRBV6-1 with TRBJ2-5, with 12 bases that match TRBD2. In germline, CDR1 is MNHNS, CDR2 SASEGT. J gave up 4 bases and V 2 bases, and 2 bases lay outside the gene matches. The CDR3 runs to 15 residues. The CDR3 region has the DNA TGTGCCAGCAGTGAACTAGCGGGGGGGCCAGAGACCCAGTACTAC. Its translation: CASSELAGGPETQYY.

This clonotype showed up many times. The chain's CDR3 is CASAVGPTSGANVLTF. In DNA, the CDR3 is TGTGCCAGCGCCGTAGGACCGACCTCTGGGGCCAACGTCCTGACTTTC. The genes are TRBV7-3 and TRBJ2-6; D is unresolved. The CDR3 sequence is 16 residues long. The germline V gene has CDR1 SGHTA and CDR2 FQGTGA. V lost 8 bases to trimming and J lost 0 bases, with 14 bases between them.

This clonotype was seen many times. V is TRBV28 and J is TRBJ2-7; the D is unclear. This CDR3 has 14 residues. V was clipped by 0 bases and J by 5 bases, with 11 bases between them. Germline-derived CDR1 and CDR2 are MDHEN and SYDVKM. DNA of the CDR3: TGTGCCAGCAGTTTATGGCCCCTCAAGGACGAGCAGTACTTC. This gives the protein CASSLWPLKDEQYF.

This clonotype occurred a few times. This sequence joins TRBV20-1 and TRBJ2-4; D may be TRBD1 or TRBD2 (7 bases each). The CDR3 extends over 14 amino acids. Germline CDR1 and CDR2: DFQATT and SNEGSKA (reference sequence). The V gene lost 3 bases and the J gene lost 6 bases, with 15 bases spanning the gap. Here the CDR3 reads CSASVSRGGNIQYF. The DNA for the CDR3 is TGCAGTGCTAGTGTATCCAGGGGGGGAAACATTCAGTACTTC.

This clonotype was seen repeatedly, ten times or more. Germline and junction disagree at one end, which may indicate a read error. The chain uses TRBV20-1 and TRBJ2-1; 8 bases are shared with TRBD2. The V gene's germline CDR1 is DFQATT and CDR2 SNEGSKA (reference sequence). CDR3 length equals 16 residues. CDR3 in amino acids: CSARGELAASYNEHFF. The CDR3 nucleotides are TGCAGTGCTAGAGGCGAACTAGCGGCTTCCTACAATGAGCATTTCTTC.